A single sample gave rise to the 24 T cell receptor beta chains below, sequenced in a study of T cell responses to AZD1222 COVID-19 vaccine. Assay used: immunoSEQ multiplex PCR; TCRdb lists only in-frame clones, some missing. The data show 120,000 or so clones, less than 95% seen once. The specimen was peripheral blood, collected on day 0 of AZD1222 vaccination. These receptors were obtained from an adult in good health.

The chain employs TRBV2 and TRBJ2-1; 11 bases align to TRBD2. Looked up from germline, CDR1 is SNHLY and CDR2 is FYNNEI. This CDR3 spans 18 amino acids. Trimming removed 3 bases from V and 4 bases from J; junction bases left unmatched: 11. The CDR3 sequence is CASSEGRGLADRYNEQFF. The CDR3 DNA follows: TGTGCCAGCAGTGAGGGCCGGGGACTAGCGGATCGTTACAATGAGCAGTTCTTC.

The chain links TRBV4-3 to TRBJ2-1; D is perhaps TRBD2 (5 bases). CDR3 length: 14 amino acids. V lost 4 bases and J 8 bases, leaving 15 bases between the germline ends. Per germline, CDR1 LGHNA and CDR2 YSLEER. The CDR3 sequence: CASSLTEGRYEQFF. The CDR3 nucleotides are TGCGCCAGCAGCCTAACCGAGGGCCGTTATGAGCAGTTCTTC.

The chain links TRBV10-1 to TRBJ2-2; D may correspond to TRBD1 or TRBD2 (5 bases each). The CDR3 is 15 residues long. Germline V CDR1 and CDR2: WNHNN, SYGVQD (reference sequence). V lost 8 bases, J lost 0 bases, and 13 bases lay in between. The DNA for the CDR3 is TGCGCCAGCGAACCCGGGACGGCGAACACCGGGGAGCTGTTTTTT. Translated: CASEPGTANTGELFF.

The chain couples TRBV5-1 to TRBJ2-3; TRBD2 matches 14 bases. Germline CDR1 is SGHRS and CDR2 is YFSETQ. The ends lost 2 bases at V and 2 bases at J; junction bases unmatched: 4. The CDR3 covers 17 residues. CDR3: CASSFQTSGRATDTQYF. In DNA, the CDR3 is TGCGCCAGCAGCTTCCAGACTAGCGGGAGGGCCACAGATACGCAGTATTTT.

The chain carries TRBV28 and TRBJ2-7; 11 bases agree with TRBD1. CDR3 length: 20 amino acids. V was pared by 3 bases and J by 0 bases, with 16 bases of the junction left unmatched. Germline CDR1 is MDHEN and CDR2 is SYDVKM. CDR3 DNA: TGTGCCAGCAGTTTCCCCCGGGACAGGGGGGCGGATTTGATCTCCTACGAGCAGTACTTC. As protein: CASSFPRDRGADLISYEQYF.

This clone was seen once. The rearrangement joins TRBV28 to TRBJ2-1; no firm D call. Looked up from germline, CDR1 is MDHEN and CDR2 is SYDVKM. Trimming cost V 7 bases and J 4 bases, with 14 bases left between them. This CDR3 is built from 14 residues. The CDR3 is CASKPRNLYNEQFF. CDR3 coding DNA: TGTGCCAGCAAACCCCGTAATCTTTACAATGAGCAGTTCTTC.

Of note for this clone: The sample carries other DNA sequences with the same CDR3. CDR3 in DNA: TGTGCCAGCTCACCAGGGGAGTGGGCGGGGCGTATGCAAGAGACCCAGTACTTC. Its protein product is CASSPGEWAGRMQETQYF. V gene TRBV18 combines with J gene TRBJ2-5, with a weak D call TRBD2 (6 bases). This CDR3 contains 18 residues. The germline V and J ends were trimmed by 2 bases and 2 bases, with 21 bases remaining between them. Per germline, CDR1 KGHSH and CDR2 LQKENI.

The chain has TRBV7-9 and TRBJ2-6; no reliable D call. This CDR3 region has 15 residues. V shed 2 bases and J shed 5 bases, with 10 bases lying between them. Germline-derived CDR1 and CDR2 are SEHNR and FQNEAQ (reference sequence). The CDR3 protein is CASSLSVGRANVLTF. The CDR3 region has the DNA TGTGCCAGCAGCTTATCCGTAGGGCGGGCCAACGTCCTGACTTTC.

The chain joins TRBV28 to TRBJ1-6; no clear D. V was cut by 6 bases and J by 7 bases, with 19 bases left in between. The length of the CDR3 is 16 residues. Germline CDR1 is MDHEN and CDR2 is SYDVKM. The CDR3 DNA follows: TGTGCCAGCAGGCCCTATAACCTATTCGCGAATTCACCCCTCCACTTT. Its protein product is CASRPYNLFANSPLHF.

The V gene is TRBV14, the J gene TRBJ2-7, with 11 positions matching TRBD2. CDR3 length: 19 amino acids. With 5 bases clipped from V and 4 bases from J, the junction kept 19 bases outside the gene matches. Germline V gene lookup returns CDR1 SGHDN and CDR2 FVKESK. CDR3 nucleotide sequence: TGTGCCAGCAGCGACCGGAGTCCCACGACTAGCGGGAACCGATACGAGCAGTACTTC. The encoded protein is CASSDRSPTTSGNRYEQYF.

The CDR3 is CASSPPDRRGDGGYTF. CDR3 in DNA: TGTGCCAGCAGCCCCCCGGACAGGCGAGGAGACGGTGGCTACACCTTC. This rearrangement joins TRBV14 to TRBJ1-2, with TRBD1 matching 7 bases. The trim removed 4 bases at V and 7 bases at J, leaving 15 bases unmatched. The CDR3 is 16 residues long. Germline CDR1 SGHDN, CDR2 FVKESK.

The chain uses TRBV3-1 (or the pseudogene TRBV3-2) and TRBJ2-6; possibly TRBD1 for D (5 bases). V lost 1 base and J lost 0, with 10 bases in between. The CDR3 has 17 residues. Germline V gene lookup returns CDR1 LGHDT and CDR2 YNNKEL (reference sequence). CDR3 residues: CASSQVRRASGANVLTF. For the CDR3, the DNA is TGTGCCAGCAGCCAAGTTCGCAGGGCCTCTGGGGCCAACGTCCTGACTTTC.

This chain links TRBV9 with TRBJ2-3, with TRBD1 matching over 11 bases. V lost 7 bases, J lost 3 bases, and 4 bases stayed unmatched. Germline V lookup: CDR1 SGDLS, CDR2 YYNGEE. CDR3 length equals 14 residues. CDR3 residues: CASSDRGQTDTQYF. As DNA, the CDR3 is TGTGCCAGCTCGGACAGGGGGCAGACAGATACGCAGTATTTT.

This rearrangement joins TRBV2 to TRBJ2-5, with 9 bases fitting TRBD1. This CDR3 has 14 amino acids. CDR1 is SNHLY and CDR2 is FYNNEI in the germline V gene. Trimming at V came to 4 bases and at J to 5 bases, leaving 5 bases not matched to a gene. CDR3 sequence reads: CASSVQGARETQYF. CDR3 bases: TGTGCCAGCAGTGTACAGGGGGCTCGGGAGACCCAGTACTTC. Based on the CDR3 plus reference TRBV2 and TRBJ2-5, the full variable domain is EPEVTQTPSHQVTQMGQEVILRCVPISNHLYFYWYRQILGQKVEFLVSFYNNEISEKSEIFDDQFSVERPDGSNFTLKIRSTKLEDSAMYFCASSVQGARETQYFGPGTRLLVL.

The CDR3 nucleotides are TGTGCCAGCAGCGTAGCGGGCAGGGCAAGTGGCTACACCTTC. It translates to CASSVAGRASGYTF. V is TRBV9 and J is TRBJ1-2; tentative D call: TRBD1 (5 bases). This CDR3 contains 14 residues. Germline V lookup: CDR1 SGDLS, CDR2 YYNGEE. V gave up 0 bases and J gave up 7 bases, with 13 bases separating them.

The rearrangement uses TRBV4-1 and TRBJ2-2, with D maybe TRBD2 (7 bases). This CDR3 has 16 residues. CDR1 is MGHRA and CDR2 is YSYEKL in the germline V gene. Trimming stripped 0 bases from V and 4 bases from J, with 12 bases between. In DNA form, the CDR3 reads TGCGCCAGCAGCCAAGATCCGGGGGGCGGCACCGGGGAGCTGTTTTTT. Its protein is CASSQDPGGGTGELFF.

The chain employs TRBV6-5 and TRBJ2-3; 8 nucleotides agree with TRBD2. Germline CDR1 reads MNHEY; CDR2 reads SVGAGI. This CDR3 spans 15 amino acids. The V and J ends lost 6 bases and 0 bases, in that order; junction bases with no gene match: 5. The CDR3 coding sequence is TGTGCCAGCAGCCACTCTAGCGGGAGCACAGATACGCAGTATTTT. It encodes CASSHSSGSTDTQYF.

This chain links TRBV19 with TRBJ2-1, with 8 bases that match TRBD2. The V gene end was trimmed by 3 bases and the J gene end by 8 bases; junction bases not matched to a gene: 12. CDR1 LNHDA and CDR2 SQIVND come from the germline V gene (reference sequence). The CDR3 sequence is 16 residues long. The CDR3 spells CASSIPLAGPQDEQFF. CDR3 DNA sequence: TGTGCCAGTAGTATCCCCCTAGCGGGCCCCCAGGATGAGCAGTTCTTC.

This chain uses TRBV28 with TRBJ1-2, with a possible D match to TRBD1 (6 bases). The CDR3 loop spans 13 amino acids. V lost 9 bases, J lost 0 bases, and 11 bases lay in between. From germline, CDR1 is MDHEN and CDR2 SYDVKM. CDR3 coding DNA: TGTGCCAGTGGACAGACTTCTAACTATGGCTACACCTTC. This gives the protein CASGQTSNYGYTF.

This chain links TRBV27 with TRBJ1-2, with TRBD1 matching over 9 bases. There are 13 residues in the CDR3. Germline assignment: CDR1 MNHEY and CDR2 SMNVEV (reference sequence). The ends lost 5 bases at V and 8 bases at J; junction bases unmatched: 6. The CDR3 sequence is CASSPQGARGYTF. CDR3 nucleotides: TGTGCCAGCAGTCCACAGGGGGCGCGGGGCTACACCTTC.

The CDR3 coding sequence is TGCGCCAGCAGCTTGGAGACAGGGGGCAATTTGGGAAATGAGCAGTTCTTC. Its protein product is CASSLETGGNLGNEQFF. The rearrangement links TRBV5-1 to TRBJ2-1, with 10 bases matching TRBD1. Germline CDR1 reads SGHRS; CDR2 reads YFSETQ. Trimming at V came to 0 bases and at J to 7 bases, leaving 10 bases not matched to a gene. This CDR3 has 17 amino acids.

CDR3 residues: CASSLLGGAGNQPQHF. CDR3 DNA: TGTGCCAGCAGCTTGTTGGGGGGGGCAGGAAATCAGCCCCAGCATTTT. The chain is built from TRBV5-8 and TRBJ1-5; weak D call: TRBD1 (6 bases). Looked up from germline, CDR1 is SGHTS and CDR2 is YDEGEE. This CDR3 region has 16 residues. With 1 base removed from V and 4 bases from J, the gap between germline ends came to 15 bases.

Notes on this clone: At one boundary the junction diverges from the germline segment, which might be a read error. The chain has TRBV5-4 and TRBJ1-2; possible D gene TRBD1, 6 bases. This CDR3 comprises 12 residues. Per the germline V gene, CDR1 is SGHNT and CDR2 is YYREEE (reference sequence). CDR3 amino acids: CASSQGYGTQFF. For the CDR3, the DNA is TGTGCCAGCAGCCAAGGCTATGGGACACAATTCTTC. Full variable domain (rest looked up from reference TRBV5-4 and TRBJ1-2): ETGVTQSPTHLIKTRGQQVTLRCSSQSGHNTVSWYQQALGQGPQFIFQYYREEENGRGNFPPRFSGLQFPNYSSELNVNALELDDSALYLCASSQGYGTQFFGSGTRLTVV.

V gene TRBV7-9 combines with J gene TRBJ2-1; D is unresolved. The CDR3 has 13 residues. The ends were cut back, 5 bases at V and 4 bases at J, with 9 bases in the middle. The germline gives CDR1 SEHNR, CDR2 FQNEAQ (reference sequence). For the CDR3, the DNA is TGTGCCAGCAGCACCGGACCTTACAATGAGCAGTTCTTC. Encoded protein: CASSTGPYNEQFF.